The rows below give T cell receptor beta chains drawn from one sample of a study of shared clonotypes between healthy human individuals. The method was immunoSEQ multiplex PCR; TCRdb's version includes in-frame clones alone and lacks a portion of them. The sample shows around 2.1 million clones, approximately 95% of them seen only once. Sequenced input: naive CD4+ T cells sorted from blood. These TCRs come from a man between 18 and 35 years old in good health. CDR3s include the opening cysteine and the closing phenylalanine or tryptophan. A D gene is named only where the DNA matches it firmly. Only some rows state a clone size, as once, few, many or a class for expanded clones.

v_gene	j_gene	d_gene	abundance	CDR3aa	CDR3nt
TRBV10-2	TRBJ2-5	.	.	CASSDRGRETQYF	TGCGCCAGCAGTGACAGGGGTCGCGAGACCCAGTACTTC
TRBV5-6	TRBJ1-6	.	.	CASSLDGGSTNSPLHF	TGTGCCAGCAGCTTGGATGGGGGGAGCACTAATTCACCCCTCCACTTT
TRBV30	TRBJ1-2	.	.	CAWTFTIGQGDYGYTF	TGTGCCTGGACCTTCACTATAGGGCAGGGTGATTATGGCTACACCTTC
TRBV30	TRBJ2-2	TRBD2	once	CAWSLGTSGRIGELFF	TGTGCCTGGAGCCTAGGGACTAGCGGGAGAATCGGGGAGCTGTTTTTT
TRBV28	TRBJ2-7	TRBD1	once	CASSLSRTGVYEQYF	TGTGCCAGCAGTTTGAGTCGGACAGGGGTCTACGAGCAGTACTTC
TRBV15	TRBJ2-5	TRBD1	once	CATSTRDRGLRETQYF	TGTGCCACCAGCACTAGGGACAGGGGTCTTCGGGAGACCCAGTACTTC
TRBV18	TRBJ2-7	.	.	CASTPGNIEQYF	TGTGCCAGCACACCAGGGAATATCGAGCAGTACTTC
TRBV5-6	TRBJ2-1	TRBD1	.	CASSLGWGQGQTYNEQFF	TGTGCCAGCAGCTTGGGCTGGGGACAGGGGCAGACCTACAATGAGCAGTTCTTC
TRBV7-2	TRBJ1-1	.	.	CASSLGSRNTEAFF	TGTGCCAGCAGCTTGGGGAGCAGAAACACTGAAGCTTTCTTT
TRBV2	TRBJ1-1	.	.	CASSPIYGQNTEAFF	TGTGCCAGCAGCCCGATATACGGACAGAACACTGAAGCTTTCTTT
TRBV6-1	TRBJ1-1	.	.	CASNPQINTEAFF	TGTGCCAGCAACCCACAAATTAACACTGAAGCTTTCTTT
TRBV13	TRBJ2-7	TRBD1	.	CASSKGDRSSYEQYF	TGTGCCAGCAGCAAGGGGGACAGGAGCTCCTACGAGCAGTACTTC
TRBV30	TRBJ2-7	.	.	CAWSVQGLSYEQYF	TGTGCCTGGAGTGTACAGGGACTCTCCTACGAGCAGTACTTC
TRBV14	TRBJ2-5	.	.	CASSQDRGTLQETQYF	TGTGCCAGCAGCCAAGATAGAGGAACGCTCCAAGAGACCCAGTACTTC
TRBV7-2	TRBJ2-1	TRBD2	.	CASSGRLANEQFF	TGTGCCAGCAGCGGACGACTAGCAAATGAGCAGTTCTTC
TRBV27	TRBJ1-1	.	once	CASKVAGNTEAFF	TGTGCCAGCAAGGTGGCAGGGAACACTGAAGCTTTCTTT
TRBV28	TRBJ2-5	TRBD1	.	CASSDRMGIRGTQYF	TGTGCCAGCTCGGACAGGATGGGGATTAGGGGGACCCAGTACTTC
TRBV2	TRBJ1-2	.	.	CASSDVRRGANGYTF	TGTGCCAGCAGTGACGTGAGACGGGGGGCAAATGGCTACACCTTC
TRBV19	TRBJ1-2	TRBD1	.	CASGDRDYGYTF	TGTGCCAGTGGGGACAGGGACTATGGCTACACCTTC
TRBV5-6	TRBJ1-4	.	.	CASSSIRDSSTNEKLFF	TGTGCCAGCAGCTCCATTCGGGACTCATCAACTAATGAAAAACTGTTTTTT
TRBV7-9	TRBJ2-3	.	.	CASSLALEGKDTQYF	TGTGCCAGCAGCTTAGCGCTTGAGGGGAAAGATACGCAGTATTTT
TRBV28	TRBJ2-7	TRBD1	.	CASSPSGTGSFYEQYF	TGTGCCAGCAGTCCGTCCGGGACAGGCTCCTTCTACGAGCAGTACTTC
TRBV10-3	TRBJ2-5	TRBD2	.	CAAHTSGQETQYF	TGTGCCGCCCATACTAGCGGACAAGAGACCCAGTACTTC
TRBV11-2	TRBJ1-5	.	.	CASSLDRGGQPQHF	TGTGCCAGCAGCTTAGACAGGGGTGGCCAGCCCCAGCATTTT
TRBV4-1	TRBJ1-5	TRBD1	once	CASSQVGTGQETQHF	TGCGCCAGCAGCCAAGTGGGGACAGGACAAGAGACCCAGCATTTT
TRBV6-1	TRBJ2-7	TRBD1	.	CASSFDRGSSEQYF	TGTGCCAGCAGCTTCGACAGGGGCTCTTCCGAGCAGTACTTC
TRBV7-2	TRBJ2-6	.	.	CASSLDRANVLTF	TGTGCCAGCAGCTTAGACAGGGCCAACGTCCTGACTTTC
TRBV5-6	TRBJ1-2	.	.	CASRRTDAYGYTF	TGTGCCAGCAGACGGACAGATGCCTATGGCTACACCTTC
TRBV6-1	TRBJ2-7	TRBD1	.	CASSPDRGTTYEQYF	TGTGCCAGCAGTCCCGACAGGGGGACGACCTACGAGCAGTACTTC
TRBV7-9	TRBJ2-7	.	.	CASTPSGAPHEQYF	TGTGCCAGCACCCCCTCCGGAGCGCCGCATGAGCAGTACTTC
TRBV29-1	TRBJ2-3	.	once	CSTRGGTDTQYF	TGCAGCACCAGGGGCGGTACAGATACGCAGTATTTT
TRBV30	TRBJ1-1	.	.	CAWSSQDGTEAFF	TGTGCCTGGAGTTCCCAGGATGGGACTGAAGCTTTCTTT
TRBV5-1	TRBJ1-2	.	.	CASRASNYGYTF	TGCGCCAGCAGAGCAAGCAACTATGGCTACACCTTC
TRBV18	TRBJ2-6	.	.	CASSPPRAAGANVLTF	TGTGCCAGCTCACCACCCAGGGCCGCTGGGGCCAACGTCCTGACTTTC
TRBV5-4	TRBJ2-7	.	once	CASSLGGGLRLEQYF	TGTGCCAGCAGCTTAGGGGGGGGGCTAAGGCTCGAGCAGTACTTC
TRBV7-2	TRBJ2-6	TRBD1	.	CASSLGTGGGANVLTF	TGTGCCAGCAGCCTCGGGACAGGAGGTGGGGCCAACGTCCTGACTTTC
TRBV7-9	TRBJ1-2	.	.	CASSPSYKTYGYTF	TGTGCCAGCAGCCCTAGTTACAAAACATATGGCTACACCTTC
TRBV19	TRBJ1-2	.	.	CASSKERGSNYGYTF	TGTGCCAGTAGTAAGGAGCGGGGTTCTAACTATGGCTACACCTTC
TRBV6-7	TRBJ1-5	TRBD1	.	CASTVTGHYSNQPQHF	TGTGCCAGCACTGTGACAGGGCACTATAGCAATCAGCCCCAGCATTTT
TRBV6-5	TRBJ2-7	TRBD2	.	CASTLILAGGREQYF	TGTGCCAGCACCTTAATTCTAGCGGGAGGGCGGGAGCAGTACTTC
TRBV6-1	TRBJ2-2	TRBD2	.	CASSVVAGDHTGELFF	TGTGCCAGCAGTGTAGTAGCGGGAGACCACACCGGGGAGCTGTTTTTT
TRBV30	TRBJ2-5	.	.	CAWSSTSRETQYF	TGTGCCTGGAGCTCGACTAGTAGGGAGACCCAGTACTTC
TRBV7-9	TRBJ2-1	.	.	CASSFPPPYNEQFF	TGTGCCAGCAGCTTTCCCCCACCTTACAATGAGCAGTTCTTC
TRBV29-1	TRBJ1-2	.	once	CSVEDRRWDYTF	TGCAGCGTTGAAGACAGGCGGTGGGACTACACCTTC